The 11 T cell receptor beta chains given below trace back to one sample, sequenced in a study of T cells in Graves' hyperthyroidism and ophthalmopathy. Amplified TCR beta CDR3 regions came from RNA transcripts. Using the HTBI primer set, a first-round RT-PCR was run on the TCR CDR3. TCRdb redid the calling of the multiplex PCR reads with MiXCR, one entry per CDR3 protein. The table lists around 100,000 distinct CDR3 sequences, less than 55% of them singletons. Sequencing was carried out using blood. The receptors were sampled from a man aged 35 to 55 with Graves' hyperthyroidism.

In this sample, this clonotype turned up a few times. The chain has TRBV6-1 and TRBJ2-1, with 11 bases aligning to TRBD2. The CDR3 is 16 residues long. V dropped 6 bases and J dropped 9; count of bases not matched to a gene: 13. Germline V gene data show CDR1 as MNHNS and CDR2 as SASEGT. CDR3 bases: TGTGCCAGCAGCCCCAGGGTGTTAGCGGGGGGGGGTGAGCAGTTCTTC. This gives the protein CASSPRVLAGGGEQFF.

This clonotype was picked up many times. V gene TRBV20-1 combines with J gene TRBJ2-7; 11 nucleotides agree with TRBD2. CDR3 length: 14 residues. Trimming took 5 bases from V and 7 from J; bases not matched to a gene: 10. Germline loops: CDR1 DFQATT, CDR2 SNEGSKA (reference sequence). CDR3 amino acids: CSAERLAGQLEQYF. Here the CDR3 DNA reads TGCAGTGCTGAGAGACTAGCGGGGCAGCTGGAGCAGTACTTC.

The J gene is TRBJ2-7, the V gene TRBV5-1; 10 bases are shared with TRBD1. This CDR3 is 14 amino acids long. CDR1 and CDR2 (germline): SGHRS, YFSETQ. V was clipped by 2 bases and J by 6 bases; unmatched bases: 5. The CDR3 DNA sequence: TGCGCCAGCAGCTTCCTGGGACAGGGGTGCGAGCAGTACTTC. Translation: CASSFLGQGCEQYF.

The rearrangement joins TRBV5-1 to TRBJ2-6; D gene unclear. Germline V gene lookup returns CDR1 SGHRS and CDR2 YFSETQ. This CDR3 comprises 13 residues. Trimming pared 3 bases from V and 4 bases from J, leaving 5 bases between. CDR3 loop: CASSSHGANVLTF. CDR3 nucleotides: TGCGCCAGCAGCTCCCACGGGGCCAACGTCCTGACTTTC.

A remark on this clonotype: A clone one base away is much larger, so this may be a read error. The CDR3 reads CASSFSGGAYEPFF. The CDR3 DNA sequence: TGCGCCAGCAGCTTTAGCGGGGGGGCCTATGAGCCGTTCTTC. V is TRBV7-2 and J is TRBJ2-1; TRBD2 matches 11 bases. The CDR3 is 14 amino acids. CDR1 is SGHTA and CDR2 is FQGNSA in the germline V gene.

V is TRBV20-1 and J is TRBJ2-7; D might be TRBD1 (6 bases). From germline, CDR1 is DFQATT and CDR2 SNEGSKA (reference sequence). CDR3 size: 13 residues. V lost 6 bases, J lost 2 bases, and 14 bases lay in between. The CDR3 DNA is TGCAGTGCCAGCAGTCGACAGGCCTACGAGCAGTACTTC. It encodes CSASSRQAYEQYF.

This chain joins TRBV5-6 and TRBJ1-2; TRBD1 matches 8 bases. The trim removed 4 bases at V and 7 bases at J, leaving 12 bases unmatched. This CDR3 is 15 amino acids long. Germline loops: CDR1 SGHDT, CDR2 YYEEEE. CDR3 loop: CASSNRDRPSGGYTF. Written as DNA, the CDR3 is TGTGCCAGCAGCAACCGGGACAGGCCTAGTGGTGGCTACACCTTC.

This clonotype was seen many times. The gene calls are TRBV7-8 and TRBJ2-1, with 7 bases aligning to TRBD2. CDR3 size: 11 residues. Trimming took 5 bases from V and 8 from J; bases not matched to a gene: 0. CDR1 is SGHVS, CDR2 FQNEAQ, per germline. The CDR3 sequence is CASSRGDEQFF. The CDR3 DNA reads TGTGCCAGCAGCCGGGGGGATGAGCAGTTCTTC.

The rearrangement joins TRBV2 to TRBJ1-5; maybe TRBD1 (5 bases). With 8 bases removed from V and 3 bases from J, the gap between germline ends came to 14 bases. CDR3 length equals 14 residues. CDR1 and CDR2 from the germline V gene are SNHLY and FYNNEI. CDR3 bases: TGTGCCAGCCGCAGACAGACCCCCAATCAGCCCCAGCATTTT. Translating gives CASRRQTPNQPQHF. The full variable domain, rest sourced from reference TRBV2 and TRBJ1-5, is EPEVTQTPSHQVTQMGQEVILRCVPISNHLYFYWYRQILGQKVEFLVSFYNNEISEKSEIFDDQFSVERPDGSNFTLKIRSTKLEDSAMYFCASRRQTPNQPQHFGDGTRLSIL.

The rearrangement uses TRBV6-2 or TRBV6-3 and TRBJ2-7, with a weak D call TRBD2 (6 bases). Germline-derived CDR1 and CDR2 are MNHEY and SVGEGT. Deletions cut 4 bases from V and 0 bases from J, with 13 bases between. This CDR3 region has 15 residues. The CDR3 region is CASSSGPAGSYEQYF. The CDR3, as DNA: TGTGCCAGCAGTTCCGGACCAGCGGGCTCCTACGAGCAGTACTTC.

This chain uses TRBV11-2 with TRBJ1-1; D uncertain. The length of the CDR3 is 15 residues. Trimming cost V 3 bases and J 1 base, with 12 bases left between them. Germline CDR1 is SGHAT and CDR2 is FQNNGV. The CDR3 here is CASSFMWVANTEAFF. In DNA form, the CDR3 reads TGTGCCAGCAGCTTTATGTGGGTGGCGAACACTGAAGCTTTCTTT.